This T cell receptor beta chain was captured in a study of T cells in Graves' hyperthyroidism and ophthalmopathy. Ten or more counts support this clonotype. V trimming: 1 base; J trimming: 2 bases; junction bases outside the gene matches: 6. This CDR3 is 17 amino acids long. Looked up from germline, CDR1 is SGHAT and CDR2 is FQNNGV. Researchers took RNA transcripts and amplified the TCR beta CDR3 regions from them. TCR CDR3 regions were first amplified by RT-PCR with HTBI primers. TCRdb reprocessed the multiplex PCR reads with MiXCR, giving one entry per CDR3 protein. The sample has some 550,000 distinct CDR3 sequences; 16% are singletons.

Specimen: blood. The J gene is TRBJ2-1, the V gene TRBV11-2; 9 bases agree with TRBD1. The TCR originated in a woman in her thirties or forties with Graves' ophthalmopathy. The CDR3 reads CASSLGSDRGAYNEQFF. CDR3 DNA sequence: TGTGCCAGCAGCTTAGGATCGGACAGGGGCGCCTACAATGAGCAGTTCTTC.